This T cell receptor beta chain emerged from a study of cytomegalovirus exposure and HLA in healthy donors (TCRdb year 2017). With respect to the entire study: According to a later analysis, the 100 to 150 validation repertoires were produced on the same platform as the 666 repertoires of the first cohort. In addition to the first cohort of roughly 670 subjects, a separate validation cohort of around 110 different subjects was used. The aim of the study was to test whether cataloging public T cell receptors could identify signatures of past pathogen exposure. To predict cytomegalovirus infection status, the study brought together high-throughput TCR immunosequencing, statistical association of individual TCRs with disease status, and machine learning.

Separate from the roughly 650-subject first cohort, the validation cohort of roughly 120 subjects was the group to which the donors belonged. The germline V and J ends show losses of 7 bases and 5 bases respectively, and no gene match explains 9 bases of the junction. The germline V gene provides CDR1 SQVTM and CDR2 ANQGSEA. The CDR3 contains 14 residues, cysteine and phenylalanine counted. The read is trimmed to its CDR3 DNA, 42 bases read in frame from base 1. Here is what the overall study found, with its caveats: In both the original and validation cohorts, the classifier was reported to diagnose cytomegalovirus status with high specificity and sensitivity. The study listed 150 to 200 TCR beta chains as associated with cytomegalovirus. According to the authors, the approach could potentially be generalized to other disease states and immunological phenotypes. While some public TCRs were present in many individuals, most TCR sequences turned up only very rarely across donors. A later analysis found that TCRs clustered in the first cohort also tended to co-occur in the 95 to 150 validation repertoires, with 94% of cluster scores above 0. In vitro tests confirmed that a few of the cytomegalovirus-associated TCR beta chains recognize cytomegalovirus antigens. A later analysis lacked HLA typing for the validation cohort, so it scored co-occurrence in that cohort across all 120 repertoires.

This clone has only a few counts. This clone's antigen is unknown. Base quality data are lacking; no much larger clone is found one base away. Library method: the immunoSEQ multiplex PCR assay. On the study's bioinformatics: To diagnose cytomegalovirus status from the catalog of TCR beta chain sequences, a statistical classification framework was built. The clones in this table, taken by TCRdb from immuneACCESS, are in-frame only. Not every clone is retained; where verified, under half of the shortfall comes from an unresolved V gene, and the cause of the rest is unknown. The V and J calls and clone size are taken from that table; D and trimming were inferred from the DNA. The sample profile shows about 240,000 clones; around 85% of them were found once. 0.95% to 1.5% of the sample comes from the top ten.

Rearrangement joined TRBV29-1 to TRBJ2-5, and 11 junctional nucleotides match TRBD2. The sequencing sample was made of PBMCs. The TCR sequence derives from a woman aged 25 to 39 in good health and CMV-seropositive. The CDR3 region: CSGLAGTLRETQYF. The nucleotide sequence is given as TGCAGCGGACTAGCGGGAACGCTGAGGGAGACCCAGTACTTC.